These 23 T cell receptor beta chains were all obtained from the same sample, sequenced in a study of cytotoxic CD8 clonotypes in ibrutinib-treated CLL. TCRdb keeps only in-frame clones here, not all; method: immunoSEQ multiplex PCR. Of 100,000 to 150,000 clones detected, 80% to 90% appear once; the ten largest clones hold around 2%. Source: PBMCs, taken after 24 months of ibrutinib treatment. The origin of the receptors is a human donor with chronic lymphocytic leukemia.

The sample holds one count of this clone. V gene TRBV5-1 combines with J gene TRBJ1-2; TRBD1 matches at 9 bases. The CDR3 runs to 14 residues. Trimming took 4 bases from V and 6 from J; bases not matched to a gene: 7. Germline lookup yields CDR1 SGHRS and CDR2 YFSETQ. The CDR3 loop reads CASSGGTGRHGYTF. The DNA for the CDR3 is TGCGCCAGCAGCGGGGGGACAGGGAGGCATGGCTACACCTTC.

Worth noting for this clone: The sample holds other DNA sequences that translate to the same CDR3. J is TRBJ2-1 and V is TRBV11-1; no firm D call. This CDR3 is 13 amino acids long. V lost 1 base and J 0 bases, leaving 1 base between the germline ends. Germline V CDR1 and CDR2: SGHAT, FQDESV (reference sequence). The DNA of the CDR3 is TGTGCCAGCAGCTTAGTCTCCTACAATGAGCAGTTCTTC. Amino acids: CASSLVSYNEQFF.

This sequence joins TRBV7-2 and TRBJ2-5; D gene ambiguous. Germline loops: CDR1 SGHTA, CDR2 FQGNSA. The CDR3 covers 13 residues. The germline V and J ends were trimmed by 1 base and 0 bases, with 3 bases remaining between them. The CDR3 sequence is CASSLGHQETQYF. The CDR3 DNA sequence: TGTGCCAGCAGCTTAGGGCACCAAGAGACCCAGTACTTC. Full variable domain (rest looked up from reference TRBV7-2 and TRBJ2-5): GAGVSQSPSNKVTEKGKDVELRCDPISGHTALYWYRQSLGQGLEFLIYFQGNSAPDKSGLPSDRFSAERTGGSVSTLTIQRTQQEDSAVYLCASSLGHQETQYFGPGTRLLVL.

This clone has only one observation. CDR3 DNA sequence: TGTGCCAGCTCGTACGGGATTTACAATGAGCAGTTCTTC. Translated, it gives CASSYGIYNEQFF. This chain uses TRBV18 with TRBJ2-1; possible D gene TRBD2, 5 bases. Per germline, CDR1 KGHSH and CDR2 LQKENI. The CDR3 sequence is 13 residues long. Trimming removed 6 bases at V and 4 bases at J, with 10 bases between.

This clone was recorded a few times. The V and J genes are TRBV7-8 and TRBJ2-7, with D perhaps matching TRBD2 (5 bases). V lost 5 bases and J 0 bases, leaving 11 bases between the germline ends. Looked up from germline, CDR1 is SGHVS and CDR2 is FQNEAQ. The CDR3 is 14 amino acids. DNA for the CDR3: TGTGCCAGCAGCACCCTGGGGAGCTCCTACGAGCAGTACTTC. Translation gives CASSTLGSSYEQYF.

This clone showed up just once. The chain uses TRBV27 and TRBJ1-2; 7 nucleotides agree with TRBD1. Losses at the gene ends were 5 bases for V and 4 bases for J; bases not matched to a gene: 7. From germline, CDR1 is MNHEY and CDR2 SMNVEV (reference sequence). The CDR3 loop spans 14 amino acids. CDR3 loop: CASSTSTGSYGYTF. CDR3 nucleotide sequence: TGTGCCAGCAGTACATCGACAGGGTCCTATGGCTACACCTTC.

This chain joins TRBV7-3 and TRBJ2-1; perhaps TRBD2 as D (6 bases). Germline loops: CDR1 SGHTA, CDR2 FQGTGA. This CDR3 has 18 amino acids. V was shortened by 0 bases and J by 3 bases, with 18 bases between the two germline ends. CDR3 sequence: CASSLTLRSSANYNEQFF. The CDR3 DNA follows: TGTGCCAGCAGCTTAACGTTAAGGTCTAGCGCGAACTACAATGAGCAGTTCTTC. Variable domain in full (rest from reference TRBV7-3 and TRBJ2-1): GAGVSQTPSNKVTEKGKYVELRCDPISGHTALYWYRQSLGQGPEFLIYFQGTGAADDSGLPNDRFFAVRPEGSVSTLKIQRTERGDSAVYLCASSLTLRSSANYNEQFFGPGTRLTVL.

The V and J genes are TRBV9 and TRBJ2-3; 14 bases agree with TRBD2. CDR1 and CDR2 (germline): SGDLS, YYNGEE. This CDR3 is built from 16 residues. Germline trimming cut 2 bases from V and 5 bases from J; bases unmatched to any gene: 4. This CDR3 reads CASSVGLAGAVDTQYF. The CDR3 region has the DNA TGTGCCAGCAGCGTGGGACTAGCGGGGGCGGTAGATACGCAGTATTTT. Variable domain in full (rest from reference TRBV9 and TRBJ2-3): DSGVTQTPKHLITATGQRVTLRCSPRSGDLSVYWYQQSLDQGLQFLIQYYNGEERAKGNILERFSAQQFPDLHSELNLSSLELGDSALYFCASSVGLAGAVDTQYFGPGTRLTVL.

This clone occurred a few times. This chain uses TRBV7-2 with TRBJ1-1; tentatively, D is TRBD1 (5 bases). This CDR3 region has 14 residues. Germline loops: CDR1 SGHTA, CDR2 FQGNSA. V shed 1 base and J shed 5 bases, with 11 bases lying between them. This CDR3 is CASSLDGDLTEAFF. The CDR3 DNA follows: TGTGCCAGCAGCTTAGACGGGGACTTAACTGAAGCTTTCTTT.

The CDR3 protein is CASNPLRGGGVRAKNIQYF. In nucleotides, the CDR3 is TGTGCCAGCAACCCACTCCGAGGGGGGGGAGTAAGAGCCAAAAACATTCAGTACTTC. The J gene is TRBJ2-4, the V gene TRBV28; D is perhaps TRBD2 (7 bases). The CDR3 spans 19 residues. Germline CDR1 MDHEN, CDR2 SYDVKM. V was trimmed by 7 bases and J by 0 bases, leaving 25 bases between them.

The chain recombines TRBV25-1 with TRBJ1-1; D ambiguous. Germline CDR1 and CDR2: MGHDK and SYGVNS. Trimming took 3 bases from V and 4 from J, leaving 9 bases between them. The CDR3 totals 13 residues. The CDR3 nucleotides read TGTGCCAGCAGTGATCTCGCGACCACTGAAGCTTTCTTT. Residues: CASSDLATTEAFF.

For the CDR3, the DNA is TGTGCCAGCAGTGAAACGACAGTTATCTACGAGCAGTACTTC. This gives the protein CASSETTVIYEQYF. The V and J genes are TRBV2 and TRBJ2-7; a possible D gene is TRBD1 (5 bases). The V and J ends lost 2 bases and 3 bases respectively, with 11 bases between them. The germline V gene has CDR1 SNHLY and CDR2 FYNNEI. CDR3 length equals 14 residues.

The gene calls are TRBV7-3 and TRBJ1-1, with no clear D. The germline CDR1 and CDR2 sequences are SGHTA and FQGTGA. The CDR3 loop spans 15 amino acids. Trimming pared 5 bases from V and 8 bases from J, leaving 21 bases between. The CDR3 sequence: CASSPDTLFGAEAFF. The CDR3, as DNA: TGTGCCAGCAGCCCCGACACCCTTTTTGGAGCAGAAGCTTTCTTT.

This clone has a handful of counts. The genes are TRBV20-1 and TRBJ1-5; D not certain. This CDR3 has 11 amino acids. The V end lost 3 bases, the J end lost 9 bases, and 9 bases lay between the germline ends. CDR1 and CDR2 from the germline V gene are DFQATT and SNEGSKA (reference sequence). The CDR3 region has the DNA TGCAGTGCTAGTCCCCGTGGGCCCCAGCATTTT. It yields the protein CSASPRGPQHF.

This clone appeared a few times. The rearrangement joins TRBV4-3 to TRBJ2-6; the D gene could be TRBD1 or TRBD2 (5 bases each). CDR1 is LGHNA and CDR2 is YSLEER in the germline V gene. Deletions cut 0 bases from V and 2 bases from J, with 8 bases between. The CDR3 has 16 residues. The chain's CDR3 is CASSQDMGAGANVLTF. The CDR3 nucleotides read TGCGCCAGCAGCCAAGATATGGGGGCTGGGGCCAACGTCCTGACTTTC.

This clone was recorded once. The chain uses TRBV27 and TRBJ2-6; TRBD1 agrees at 9 bases. Looked up from germline, CDR1 is MNHEY and CDR2 is SMNVEV (reference sequence). V gave up 2 bases and J gave up 2 bases; unmatched junction bases: 7. The CDR3 length is 18 residues. The CDR3 region is CASSLIRQGVTGANVLTF. The CDR3 DNA is TGTGCCAGCAGTTTAATCCGACAGGGGGTTACTGGGGCCAACGTCCTGACTTTC.

This sequence joins TRBV20-1 and TRBJ1-1, with D possibly matching TRBD1 (5 bases). Germline V gives CDR1 DFQATT, CDR2 SNEGSKA (reference sequence). This CDR3 contains 11 residues. With 1 base removed from V and 10 bases from J, the gap between germline ends came to 10 bases. The CDR3 protein is CSARGGSVAFF. In DNA form, the CDR3 reads TGCAGTGCTAGAGGGGGGAGTGTAGCTTTCTTT.

CDR3 protein: CASSTGGTQYF. The CDR3 nucleotides read TGTGCCAGCAGCACCGGGGGGACCCAGTACTTC. The chain has TRBV7-2 and TRBJ2-5, with D possibly matching TRBD2 (6 bases). The germline gives CDR1 SGHTA, CDR2 FQGNSA. V gave up 5 bases and J gave up 7 bases, with 8 bases separating them. The CDR3 contains 11 residues. The whole variable domain, remainder taken from reference TRBV7-2 and TRBJ2-5, is GAGVSQSPSNKVTEKGKDVELRCDPISGHTALYWYRQSLGQGLEFLIYFQGNSAPDKSGLPSDRFSAERTGGSVSTLTIQRTQQEDSAVYLCASSTGGTQYFGPGTRLLVL.

The chain recombines TRBV2 with TRBJ2-2, with D possibly TRBD2 on 6 matching bases. The CDR3 runs 16 residues. CDR1 is SNHLY and CDR2 is FYNNEI in the germline V gene. The germline V and J ends were trimmed by 3 bases and 4 bases, with 15 bases remaining between them. The CDR3 DNA is TGTGCCAGCAGTGAGCGGGGCAGGGAAATCACCGGGGAGCTGTTTTTT. This encodes CASSERGREITGELFF. Together with reference TRBV2 and TRBJ2-2, the CDR3 gives the full variable domain: EPEVTQTPSHQVTQMGQEVILRCVPISNHLYFYWYRQILGQKVEFLVSFYNNEISEKSEIFDDQFSVERPDGSNFTLKIRSTKLEDSAMYFCASSERGREITGELFFGEGSRLTVL.

J is TRBJ1-4 and V is TRBV9, with unresolved D. This CDR3 region has 15 residues. Deletions cut 0 bases from V and 10 bases from J, with 16 bases between. Germline assignment: CDR1 SGDLS and CDR2 YYNGEE. Here the CDR3 reads CASSVEERPDVKLFF. In nucleotides, the CDR3 is TGTGCCAGCAGCGTAGAGGAGAGGCCGGACGTAAAACTGTTTTTT. Combining the CDR3 with reference TRBV9 and TRBJ1-4 gives the whole variable domain DSGVTQTPKHLITATGQRVTLRCSPRSGDLSVYWYQQSLDQGLQFLIQYYNGEERAKGNILERFSAQQFPDLHSELNLSSLELGDSALYFCASSVEERPDVKLFFGSGTQLSVL.

With respect to this clone: The sample has other DNA sequences that encode this CDR3 too. The chain carries TRBV15 and TRBJ2-7; TRBD2 is a possible D gene (6 bases). V was shortened by 0 bases and J by 3 bases, with 9 bases between the two germline ends. The CDR3 spans 14 residues. Per the germline V gene, CDR1 is LNHNV and CDR2 is YYDKDF (reference sequence). DNA for the CDR3: TGTGCCACCAGCAGAGAGGGGGGAGGCTACGAGCAGTACTTC. It translates to CATSREGGGYEQYF.

Notes on this clone: Other nucleotide sequences in the sample specify the same CDR3. As DNA, the CDR3 is TGTGCCAGCAGCGTTGGAGGGGCGGGGAACACTGAAGCTTTCTTT. Its protein product is CASSVGGAGNTEAFF. The chain uses TRBV9 and TRBJ1-1, with a weak D call TRBD1 (5 bases). CDR1 and CDR2 (germline): SGDLS, YYNGEE. Trimming removed 2 bases from V and 1 base from J, with 12 bases in between. CDR3 length: 15 residues.

This clone occurred once. The chain links TRBV11-2 to TRBJ1-5, with 7 bases identical to TRBD1. This CDR3 comprises 15 residues. V was pared by 5 bases and J by 4 bases, with 8 bases of the junction left unmatched. The germline CDR1 and CDR2 sequences are SGHAT and FQNNGV. The CDR3 nucleotides are TGTGCCAGCAGCATAAGTGGACAGGTAAATCAGCCCCAGCATTTT. Its translation: CASSISGQVNQPQHF.